This T cell receptor beta chain appears in the sequencing data of a study of cytomegalovirus exposure and HLA in healthy donors. Findings and caveats of the study: The investigators catalogued 150 to 200 TCR beta chains as cytomegalovirus-associated.

60 Vbeta and 13 Jbeta primers were used in PCR. In the original workflow: Among the unique TCR beta chains that a later analysis counted, about 86 million in all, roughly 9.9 million were shared. TCRdb's table, derived via immunoSEQ multiplex PCR, lists solely in-frame clones and lacks some. V and J calls and clone size are copied from that table; D and trimming were computed from the DNA. The top ten hold under 4.5% of the sample, which has around 100,000 clones, 65% to 85% seen once. V dropped 4 bases and J dropped 7 bases, with 10 bases sitting between them. CDR3 size: 12 residues. Germline CDR1 SNHLY, CDR2 FYNNEI. In regard to this clone: Its antigen is unknown.

The chain carries TRBV2 and TRBJ1-2; D is possibly TRBD1 (6 bases). The receptor was isolated from a man aged 50-60 years in good health and CMV-seropositive. Specimen: PBMCs. This chain's CDR3 is CASSVQGFGYTF. DNA of the CDR3: TGTGCCAGCAGTGTACAGGGCTTTGGCTACACCTTC.